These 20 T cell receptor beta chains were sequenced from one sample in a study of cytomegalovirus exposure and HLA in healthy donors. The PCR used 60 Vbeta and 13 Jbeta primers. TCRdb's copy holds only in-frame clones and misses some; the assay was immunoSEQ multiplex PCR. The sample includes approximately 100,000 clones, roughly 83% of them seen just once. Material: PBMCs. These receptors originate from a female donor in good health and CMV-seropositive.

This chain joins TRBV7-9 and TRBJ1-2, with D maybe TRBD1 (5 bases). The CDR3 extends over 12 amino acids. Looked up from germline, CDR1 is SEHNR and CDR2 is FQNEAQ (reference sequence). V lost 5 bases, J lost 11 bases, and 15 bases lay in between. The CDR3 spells CASSDSRAEYTF. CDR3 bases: TGTGCCAGCAGCGACTCCAGGGCTGAGTACACCTTC. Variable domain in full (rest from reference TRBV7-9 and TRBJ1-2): DTGVSQNPRHKITKRGQNVTFRCDPISEHNRLYWYRQTLGQGPEFLTYFQNEAQLEKSRLLSDRFSAERPKGSFSTLEIQRTEQGDSAMYLCASSDSRAEYTFGSGTRLTVV.

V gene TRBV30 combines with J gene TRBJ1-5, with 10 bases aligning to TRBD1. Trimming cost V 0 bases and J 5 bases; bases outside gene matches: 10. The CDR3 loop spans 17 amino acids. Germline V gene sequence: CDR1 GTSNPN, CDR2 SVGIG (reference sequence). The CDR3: CAWSVKIGTGVDQPQHF. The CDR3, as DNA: TGTGCCTGGAGTGTGAAAATCGGGACAGGGGTCGATCAGCCCCAGCATTTT.

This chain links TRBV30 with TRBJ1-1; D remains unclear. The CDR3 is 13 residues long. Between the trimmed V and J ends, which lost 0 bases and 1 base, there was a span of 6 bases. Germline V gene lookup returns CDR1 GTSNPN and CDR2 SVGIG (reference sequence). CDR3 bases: TGTGCCTGGAGTGTACAGACGAACACTGAAGCTTTCTTT. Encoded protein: CAWSVQTNTEAFF.

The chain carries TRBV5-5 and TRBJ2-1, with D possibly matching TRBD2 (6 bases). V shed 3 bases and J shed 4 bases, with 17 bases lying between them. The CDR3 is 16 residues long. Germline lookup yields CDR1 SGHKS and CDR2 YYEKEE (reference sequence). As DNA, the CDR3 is TGTGCCAGCAGCTCTCCCAGGGAGGCCGAATACAATGAGCAGTTCTTC. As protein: CASSSPREAEYNEQFF.

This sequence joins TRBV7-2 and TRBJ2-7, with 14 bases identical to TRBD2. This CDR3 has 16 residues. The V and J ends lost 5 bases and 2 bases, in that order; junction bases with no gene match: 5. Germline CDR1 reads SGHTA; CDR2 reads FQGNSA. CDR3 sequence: CASSPRTSGRPYEQYF. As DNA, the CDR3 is TGTGCCAGCAGCCCGCGGACTAGCGGGAGGCCCTACGAGCAGTACTTC.

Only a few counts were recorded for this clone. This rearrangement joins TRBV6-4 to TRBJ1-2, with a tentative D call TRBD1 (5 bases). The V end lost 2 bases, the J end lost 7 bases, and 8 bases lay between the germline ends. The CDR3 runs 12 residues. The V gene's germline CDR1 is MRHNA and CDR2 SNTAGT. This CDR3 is CASSDRGIGYTF. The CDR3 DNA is TGTGCCAGCAGTGACAGGGGAATTGGCTACACCTTC.

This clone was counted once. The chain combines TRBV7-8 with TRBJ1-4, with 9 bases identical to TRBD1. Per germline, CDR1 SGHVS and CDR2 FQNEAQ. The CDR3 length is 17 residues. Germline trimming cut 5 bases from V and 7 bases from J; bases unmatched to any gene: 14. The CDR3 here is CASSTIPGTGYFEKLFF. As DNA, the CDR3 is TGTGCCAGCAGCACCATTCCCGGGACAGGGTATTTTGAAAAACTGTTTTTT.

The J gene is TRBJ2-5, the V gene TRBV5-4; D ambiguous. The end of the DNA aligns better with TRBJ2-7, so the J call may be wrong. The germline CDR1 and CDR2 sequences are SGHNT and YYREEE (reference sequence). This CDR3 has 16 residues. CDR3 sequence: CASSAGSRWAKAEQYF. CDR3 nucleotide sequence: TGTGCCAGCAGCGCCGGTAGTAGATGGGCGAAGGCCGAGCAGTACTTC.

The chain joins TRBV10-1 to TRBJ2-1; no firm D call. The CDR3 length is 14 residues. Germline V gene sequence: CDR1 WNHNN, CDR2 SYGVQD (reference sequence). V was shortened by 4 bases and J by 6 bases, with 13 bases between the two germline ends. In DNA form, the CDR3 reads TGCGCCAGCAGTGCCCCATCACGAGCCAATGAGCAGTTCTTC. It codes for CASSAPSRANEQFF.

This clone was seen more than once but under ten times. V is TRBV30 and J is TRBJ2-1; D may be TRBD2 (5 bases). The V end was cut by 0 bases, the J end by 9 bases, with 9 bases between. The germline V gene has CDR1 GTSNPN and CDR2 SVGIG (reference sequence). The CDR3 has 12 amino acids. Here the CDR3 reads CAWSVGEGEQFF. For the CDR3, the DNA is TGTGCCTGGAGTGTGGGAGAGGGTGAGCAGTTCTTC.

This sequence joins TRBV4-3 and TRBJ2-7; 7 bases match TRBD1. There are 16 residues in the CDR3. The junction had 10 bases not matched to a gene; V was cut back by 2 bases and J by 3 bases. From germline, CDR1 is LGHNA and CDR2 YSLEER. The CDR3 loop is CASSQQTGRTGYEQYF. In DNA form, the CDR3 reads TGCGCCAGCAGCCAACAGACAGGTCGGACAGGCTACGAGCAGTACTTC.

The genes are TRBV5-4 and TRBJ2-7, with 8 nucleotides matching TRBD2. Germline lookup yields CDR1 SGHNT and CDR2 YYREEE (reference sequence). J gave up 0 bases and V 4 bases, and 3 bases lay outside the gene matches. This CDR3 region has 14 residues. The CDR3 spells CASSRSGVSYEQYF. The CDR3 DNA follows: TGTGCCAGCAGCCGTAGCGGGGTCTCCTACGAGCAGTACTTC.

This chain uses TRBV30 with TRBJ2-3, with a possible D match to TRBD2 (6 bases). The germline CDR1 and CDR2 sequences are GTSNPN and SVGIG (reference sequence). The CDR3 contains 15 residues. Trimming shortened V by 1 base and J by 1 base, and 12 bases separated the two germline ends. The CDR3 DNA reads TGTGCCTGGAGTGCCGGAGGGAAACGCACAGATACGCAGTATTTT. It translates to CAWSAGGKRTDTQYF.

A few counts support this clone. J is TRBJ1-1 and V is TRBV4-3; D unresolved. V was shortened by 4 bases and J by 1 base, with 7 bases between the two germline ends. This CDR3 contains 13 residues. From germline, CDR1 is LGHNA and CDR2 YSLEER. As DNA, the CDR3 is TGCGCCAGCAGCCGTACACAGAACACTGAAGCTTTCTTT. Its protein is CASSRTQNTEAFF.

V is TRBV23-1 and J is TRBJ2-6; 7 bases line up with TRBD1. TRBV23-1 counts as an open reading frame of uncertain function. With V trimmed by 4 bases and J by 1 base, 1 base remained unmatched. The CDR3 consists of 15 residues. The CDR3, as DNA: TGCGCCAGCAGTCGACAGGGTTCTGGGGCCAACGTCCTGACTTTC. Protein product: CASSRQGSGANVLTF.

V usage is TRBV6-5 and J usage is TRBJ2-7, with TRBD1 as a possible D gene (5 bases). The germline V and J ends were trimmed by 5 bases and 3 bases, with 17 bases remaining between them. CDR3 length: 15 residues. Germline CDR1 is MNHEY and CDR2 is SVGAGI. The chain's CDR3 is CASSPLSGQYYEQYF. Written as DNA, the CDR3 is TGTGCCAGCAGTCCCCTCTCCGGACAATACTACGAGCAGTACTTC.

CDR3 nucleotides: TGTGCCAGCAGCCCGGGACAGGTCTCCCTCTATGGCTACACCTTC. Its protein is CASSPGQVSLYGYTF. The V gene is TRBV9, the J gene TRBJ1-2, with 8 nucleotides matching TRBD1. Looked up from germline, CDR1 is SGDLS and CDR2 is YYNGEE. The CDR3 is made up of 15 amino acids. V shed 4 bases and J 4 bases; nucleotides not matched to a gene: 9.

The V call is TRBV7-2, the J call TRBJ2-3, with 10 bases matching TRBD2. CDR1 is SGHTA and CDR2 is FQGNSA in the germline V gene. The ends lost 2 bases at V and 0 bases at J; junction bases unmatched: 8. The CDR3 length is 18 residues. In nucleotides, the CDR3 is TGTGCCAGCAGCTTAAGGGTAGCGGGAGGCTCTAGCACAGATACGCAGTATTTT. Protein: CASSLRVAGGSSTDTQYF.

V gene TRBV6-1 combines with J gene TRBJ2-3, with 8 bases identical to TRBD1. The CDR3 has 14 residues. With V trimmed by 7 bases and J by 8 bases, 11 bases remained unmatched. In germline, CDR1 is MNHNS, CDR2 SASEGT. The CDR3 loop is CASTDRAVFGTQYF. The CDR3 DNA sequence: TGTGCCAGCACGGACAGGGCGGTTTTCGGTACGCAGTATTTT.

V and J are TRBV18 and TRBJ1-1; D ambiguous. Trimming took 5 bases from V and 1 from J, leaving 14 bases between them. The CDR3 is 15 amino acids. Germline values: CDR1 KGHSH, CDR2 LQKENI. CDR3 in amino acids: CASSSGVGSNTEAFF. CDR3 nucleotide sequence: TGTGCCAGCTCATCCGGAGTTGGGTCGAACACTGAAGCTTTCTTT.